This section outlines one T cell receptor (beta chain) sequence together with its context. No antigen is known for it. This specimen comes from a study of cytomegalovirus exposure and HLA in healthy donors. Whole-study findings and limits: In vitro checks showed that a few CMV-associated chains really do target CMV antigens.

Primers: 60 Vbeta forward and 13 Jbeta reverse. Some clones are missing from TCRdb's copy, which holds only in-frame ones; the method was immunoSEQ multiplex PCR. The sample consists of under 150,000 clones, more than 60% of them appearing once. Germline V gene lookup returns CDR1 GTSNPN and CDR2 SVGIG (reference sequence). The CDR3 has 16 residues. Between the trimmed V and J ends, which lost 3 bases and 8 bases, there was a span of 22 bases. The origin of this receptor is a man aged 30 to 45 in good health and CMV-seronegative. The chain is built from TRBV30 and TRBJ1-4; perhaps TRBD1 as D (6 bases). Sequencing input: PBMCs. The CDR3 loop is CAWRRGGGGREEKLFF. In DNA form, the CDR3 reads TGTGCCTGGAGGAGGGGCGGAGGGGGGAGGGAGGAAAAACTGTTTTTT.